The sample holds a few counts of the clone carrying this TCR beta chain. Its antigen is not identified. This sample was included in a study of glioma-infiltrating T cells. The iRepertoire nested amplicon-rescue multiplex PCR amplified TCR alpha and beta CDR3s from RNA. One-step reverse transcription and amplification started from roughly 100-400 ng of tissue mRNA or PBMC total RNA. TCRdb re-derived calls from the multiplex PCR reads in MiXCR, one entry per CDR3 protein. The table includes about 200,000 distinct CDR3 sequences, around 30% detected once. The ends were cut back, 7 bases at V and 0 bases at J, with 16 bases in the middle. This CDR3 region has 15 residues. CDR1 is SGDLS and CDR2 is YYNGEE in the germline V gene. Study-wide results and caveats: Tissue and blood shared very few CDR3 sequences. Tissue-blood divergence was below expectation in non-neoplastic patients, above in gliomas.

The chain combines TRBV9 with TRBJ1-1; no clear D gene. The receptor's source is a human donor with low-grade glioma or glioblastoma, undergoing nonglioma brain surgery, or in good health (not recorded which). Source material: glioma tissue, nonneoplastic brain tissue, or PBMCs (not recorded which). CDR3 nucleotide sequence: TGTGCCAGCGGAGGGAGGGCAGGAATGAACACTGAAGCTTTCTTT. This encodes CASGGRAGMNTEAFF. Supplemented by reference TRBV9 and TRBJ1-1, the full variable domain reads DSGVTQTPKHLITATGQRVTLRCSPRSGDLSVYWYQQSLDQGLQFLIQYYNGEERAKGNILERFSAQQFPDLHSELNLSSLELGDSALYFCASGGRAGMNTEAFFGQGTRLTVV.